The T cell receptor (beta chain) described here comes from a study of shared clonotypes between healthy human individuals. As for the study in general: CD4 naive and memory got three plates each, CD8 naive two, CD8 memory one.

Method: immunoSEQ multiplex PCR; TCRdb's copy keeps in-frame clones and lacks some. The sample yields around 2.5 million clones, under 95% seen once. Germline V gene sequence: CDR1 SGHAT, CDR2 FQNNGV. Trimming shortened V by 0 bases and J by 4 bases, and 10 bases separated the two germline ends. CDR3 length: 15 amino acids. This receptor was obtained from a man aged 18 to 35 in good health. Some clones in this sample may be carry-over from other donors' samples. The chain employs TRBV11-2 and TRBJ1-5; D unresolved. The sample was naive CD4+ T cells from PBMCs. The subset denotes: CD45RA+ positively selected. CDR3 sequence reads: CASSLEGGQNQPQHF. In nucleotides, the CDR3 is TGTGCCAGCAGCTTAGAGGGAGGCCAGAATCAGCCCCAGCATTTT.